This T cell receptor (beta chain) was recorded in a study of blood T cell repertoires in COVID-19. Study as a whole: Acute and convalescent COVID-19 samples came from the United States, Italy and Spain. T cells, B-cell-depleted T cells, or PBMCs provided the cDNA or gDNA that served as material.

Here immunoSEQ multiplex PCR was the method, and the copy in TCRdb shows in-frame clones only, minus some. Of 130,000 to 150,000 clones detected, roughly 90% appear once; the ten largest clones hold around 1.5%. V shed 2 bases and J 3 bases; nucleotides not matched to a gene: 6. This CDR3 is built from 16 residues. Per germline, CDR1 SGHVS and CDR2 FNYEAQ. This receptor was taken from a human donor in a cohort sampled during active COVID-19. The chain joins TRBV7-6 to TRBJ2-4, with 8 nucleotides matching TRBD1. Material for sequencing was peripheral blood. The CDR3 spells CASSLPTGDIKNIQYF. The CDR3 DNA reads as TGTGCCAGCAGCTTACCGACAGGGGACATCAAAAACATTCAGTACTTC.